This TCR beta chain was obtained from a study of cytomegalovirus exposure and HLA in healthy donors. The PCR made use of 60 Vbeta and 13 Jbeta primers. Clones were read by immunoSEQ multiplex PCR, and TCRdb kept only the in-frame ones, dropping some. The data show about 140,000 clones, about 80% seen once. Germline V gene sequence: CDR1 SGHDT, CDR2 YYEEEE. This CDR3 has 15 residues. Trimming stripped 0 bases from V and 8 bases from J, with 14 bases between. The sequencing sample was made of PBMCs. This TCR derives from a woman between 40 and 50 years old in good health and CMV-seronegative. The chain is built from TRBV5-6 and TRBJ1-4, with D unresolved. The CDR3 DNA reads TGTGCCAGCAGCTTGGAGTCGGACTTTCGGGAAAAACTGTTTTTT. As protein: CASSLESDFREKLFF. Full variable domain (outside the CDR3, taken from reference TRBV5-6 and TRBJ1-4): DAGVTQSPTHLIKTRGQQVTLRCSPKSGHDTVSWYQQALGQGPQFIFQYYEEEERQRGNFPDRFSGHQFPNYSSELNVNALLLGDSALYLCASSLESDFREKLFFGSGTQLSVL.